This TCR beta chain stems from a study of blood T cell repertoires in COVID-19. About the study: There were acute and convalescent COVID-19 samples, and they came from the United States, Italy and Spain. T cells, B-cell-depleted T cells, or PBMCs supplied cDNA or gDNA.

Looked up from germline, CDR1 is GTSNPN and CDR2 is SVGIG (reference sequence). The CDR3 spans 13 residues. V was shortened by 0 bases and J by 2 bases, with 7 bases between the two germline ends. As processed by the authors: Amplification from reference gene primers served as the basis for estimated nucleated cell counts. Sequenced by immunoSEQ multiplex PCR; TCRdb stores in-frame clones only, minus some. V and J calls and clone size are given by that table; D and trimming were obtained from the DNA. This table has about 75,000 clones, 60% to 85% appearing once. The J gene is TRBJ1-2, the V gene TRBV30; D is unclear. The sample taken for sequencing was peripheral blood. This receptor was taken from a woman older than 75 with active or convalescent COVID-19. The CDR3 here is CAWSVSLNYGYTF. The CDR3 DNA follows: TGTGCCTGGAGTGTAAGCCTAAACTATGGCTACACCTTC.